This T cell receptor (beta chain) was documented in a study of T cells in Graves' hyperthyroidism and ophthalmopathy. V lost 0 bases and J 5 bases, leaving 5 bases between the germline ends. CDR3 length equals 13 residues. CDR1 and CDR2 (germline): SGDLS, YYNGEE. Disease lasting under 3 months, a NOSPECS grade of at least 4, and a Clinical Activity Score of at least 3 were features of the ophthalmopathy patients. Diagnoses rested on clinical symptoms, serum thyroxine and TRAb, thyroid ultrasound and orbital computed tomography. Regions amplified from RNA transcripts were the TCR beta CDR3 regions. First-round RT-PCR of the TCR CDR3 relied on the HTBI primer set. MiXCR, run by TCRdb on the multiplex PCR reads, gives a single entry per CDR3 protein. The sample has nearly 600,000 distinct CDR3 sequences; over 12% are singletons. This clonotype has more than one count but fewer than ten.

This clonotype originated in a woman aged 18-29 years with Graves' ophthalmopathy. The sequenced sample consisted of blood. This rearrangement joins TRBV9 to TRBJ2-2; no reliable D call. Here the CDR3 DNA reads TGTGCCAGCAGCGTAGAGATTACCGGGGAGCTGTTTTTT. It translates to CASSVEITGELFF.